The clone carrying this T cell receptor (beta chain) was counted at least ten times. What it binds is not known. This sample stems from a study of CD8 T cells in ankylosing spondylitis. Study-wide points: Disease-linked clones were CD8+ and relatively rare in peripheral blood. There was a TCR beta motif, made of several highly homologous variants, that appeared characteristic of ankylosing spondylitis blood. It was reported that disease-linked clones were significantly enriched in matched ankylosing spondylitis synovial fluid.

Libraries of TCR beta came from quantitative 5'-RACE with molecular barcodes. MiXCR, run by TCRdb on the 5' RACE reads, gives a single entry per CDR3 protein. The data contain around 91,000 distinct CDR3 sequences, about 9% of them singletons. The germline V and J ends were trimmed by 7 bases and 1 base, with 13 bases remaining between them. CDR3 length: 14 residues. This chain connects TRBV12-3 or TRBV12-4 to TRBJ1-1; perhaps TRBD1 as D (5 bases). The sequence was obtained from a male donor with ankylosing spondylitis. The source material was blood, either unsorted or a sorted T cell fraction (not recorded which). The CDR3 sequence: CASTWGGPNTEAFF. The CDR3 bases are TGTGCCAGCACCTGGGGGGGACCGAACACTGAAGCTTTCTTT.